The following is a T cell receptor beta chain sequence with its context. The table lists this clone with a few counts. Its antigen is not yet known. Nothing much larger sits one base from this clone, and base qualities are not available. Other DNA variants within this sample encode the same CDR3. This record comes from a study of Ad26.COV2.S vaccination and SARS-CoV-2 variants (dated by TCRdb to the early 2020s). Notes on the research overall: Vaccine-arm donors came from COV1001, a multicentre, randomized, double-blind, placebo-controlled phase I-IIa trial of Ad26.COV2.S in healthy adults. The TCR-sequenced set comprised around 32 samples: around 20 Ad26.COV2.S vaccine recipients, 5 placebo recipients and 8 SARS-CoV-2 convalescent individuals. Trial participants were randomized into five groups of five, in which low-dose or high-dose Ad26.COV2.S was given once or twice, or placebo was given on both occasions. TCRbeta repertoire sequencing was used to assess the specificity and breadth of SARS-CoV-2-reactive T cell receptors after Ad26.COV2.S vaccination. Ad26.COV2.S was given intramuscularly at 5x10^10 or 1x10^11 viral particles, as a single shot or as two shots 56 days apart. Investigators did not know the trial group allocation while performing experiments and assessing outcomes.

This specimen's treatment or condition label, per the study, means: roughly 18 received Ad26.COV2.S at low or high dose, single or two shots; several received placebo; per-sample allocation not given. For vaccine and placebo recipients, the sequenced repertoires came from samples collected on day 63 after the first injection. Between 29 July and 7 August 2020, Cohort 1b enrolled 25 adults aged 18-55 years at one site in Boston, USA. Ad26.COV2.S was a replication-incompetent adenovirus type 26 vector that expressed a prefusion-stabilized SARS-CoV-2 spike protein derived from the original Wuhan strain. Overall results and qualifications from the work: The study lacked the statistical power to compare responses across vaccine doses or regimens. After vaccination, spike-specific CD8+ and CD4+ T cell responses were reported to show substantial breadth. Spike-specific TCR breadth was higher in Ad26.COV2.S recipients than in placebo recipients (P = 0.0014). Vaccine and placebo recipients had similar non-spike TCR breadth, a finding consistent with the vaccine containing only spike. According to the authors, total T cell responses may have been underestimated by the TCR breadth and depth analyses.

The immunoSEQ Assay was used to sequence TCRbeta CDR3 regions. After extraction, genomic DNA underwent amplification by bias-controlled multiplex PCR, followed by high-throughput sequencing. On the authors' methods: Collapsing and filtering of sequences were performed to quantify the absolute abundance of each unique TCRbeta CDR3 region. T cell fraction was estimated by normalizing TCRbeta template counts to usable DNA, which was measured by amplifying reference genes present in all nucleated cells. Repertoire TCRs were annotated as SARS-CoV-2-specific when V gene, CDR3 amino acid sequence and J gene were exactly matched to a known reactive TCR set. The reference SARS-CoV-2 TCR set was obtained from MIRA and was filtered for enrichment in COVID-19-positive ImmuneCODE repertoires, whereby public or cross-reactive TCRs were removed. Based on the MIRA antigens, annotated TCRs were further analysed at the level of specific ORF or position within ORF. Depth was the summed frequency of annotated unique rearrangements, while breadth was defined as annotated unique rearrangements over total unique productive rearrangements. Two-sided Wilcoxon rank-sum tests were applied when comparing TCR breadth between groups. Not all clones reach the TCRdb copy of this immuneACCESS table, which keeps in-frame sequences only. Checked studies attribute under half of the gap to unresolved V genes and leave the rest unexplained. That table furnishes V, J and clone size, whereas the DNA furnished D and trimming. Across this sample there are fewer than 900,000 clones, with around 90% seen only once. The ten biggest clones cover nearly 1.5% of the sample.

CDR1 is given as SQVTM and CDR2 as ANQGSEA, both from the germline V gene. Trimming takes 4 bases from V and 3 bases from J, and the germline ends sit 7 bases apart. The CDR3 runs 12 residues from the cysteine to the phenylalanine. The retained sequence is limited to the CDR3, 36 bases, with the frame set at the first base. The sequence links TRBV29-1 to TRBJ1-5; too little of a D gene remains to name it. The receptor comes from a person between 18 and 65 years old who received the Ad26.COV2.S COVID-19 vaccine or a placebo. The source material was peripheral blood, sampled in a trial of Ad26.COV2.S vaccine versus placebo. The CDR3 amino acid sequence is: CSVGTDNQPQHF. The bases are TGCAGCGTTGGTACAGACAATCAGCCCCAGCATTTT.